The sequence of this T cell receptor beta chain was determined in a study of CD8+ T cells in alopecia areata. Sequencing used cDNA as its template, made by extracting RNA and reverse transcribing it. Sequencing used immunoSEQ multiplex PCR; TCRdb keeps in-frame clones, though not all of them. The sample shows roughly 200,000 clones, around 63% of them seen only once. Patients with alopecia areata provided lesional scalp punch biopsies as well as peripheral blood. PBMCs yielded sorted CD4+ and CD8+ T cells. Germline loops: CDR1 KGHSH, CDR2 LQKENI. V was cut by 3 bases and J by 2 bases, with 12 bases left in between. The CDR3 is 15 amino acids. Notes on the study in general: Scalp repertoires also include resident alphabeta T cells from normal skin.

This clone was seen a handful of times. Its antigen is not identified. The TCR comes from a human donor with alopecia areata. The chain is built from TRBV18 and TRBJ2-3; D is tentatively TRBD1 or TRBD2 (5 bases each). Material: CD4+ T cells sorted from blood, obtained at week 0. The CDR3 sequence: CASSPGPSFTDTQYF. In DNA form, the CDR3 reads TGTGCCAGCTCACCGGGACCTTCCTTCACAGATACGCAGTATTTT.